This T cell receptor beta chain was retrieved from a study of cytomegalovirus exposure and HLA in healthy donors. Study-wide findings and caveats: According to an earlier analysis, most TCR beta V segments yielded productive rearrangements about 90% or about 30% of the time.

V dropped 5 bases and J dropped 2; count of bases not matched to a gene: 7. The CDR3 runs to 17 residues. CDR1 is MNHEY, CDR2 SMNVEV, per germline (reference sequence). The study ran its PCR with 60 Vbeta and 13 Jbeta primers. Data came from immunoSEQ multiplex PCR; TCRdb stores just in-frame clones and leaves some out. The sample lists some 130,000 clones; roughly 75% were seen once. To note about this clone: Its cognate antigen is unknown.

The sequenced sample consisted of PBMCs. This receptor was obtained from a man aged 30-40 years in good health. The chain recombines TRBV27 with TRBJ2-3; 13 positions match TRBD2. The CDR3 DNA follows: TGTGCCAGCAGTCCCGTCACTAGCGGGGGGGTCACAGATACGCAGTATTTT. Translating gives CASSPVTSGGVTDTQYF.